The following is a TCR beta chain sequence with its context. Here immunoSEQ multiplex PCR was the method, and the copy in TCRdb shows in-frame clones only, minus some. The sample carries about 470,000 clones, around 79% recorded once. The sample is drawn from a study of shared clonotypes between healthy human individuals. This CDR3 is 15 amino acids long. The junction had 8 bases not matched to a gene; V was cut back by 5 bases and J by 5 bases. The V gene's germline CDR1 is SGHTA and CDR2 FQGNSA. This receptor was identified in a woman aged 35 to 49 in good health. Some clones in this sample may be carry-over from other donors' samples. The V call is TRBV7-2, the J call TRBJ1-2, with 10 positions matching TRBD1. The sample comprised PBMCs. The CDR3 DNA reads TGTGCCAGCAGCCCCGACAGGGGGCCAGCTTATGGCTACACCTTC. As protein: CASSPDRGPAYGYTF.